The entry below describes one TCR beta chain. Its antigen is unidentified. This sample is part of a study of OX40 agonist ivuxolimab in advanced cancers. Study at large: Under the entry rules, prior anti-PD-1, anti-PD-L1 or anti-CTLA-4 therapy was allowed, and around 36% had some. General study findings and limits: There were also nonresponders showing low normalized T-cell clonal expansion.

The length of the CDR3 is 14 residues. V was clipped by 1 base and J by 5 bases, with 8 bases between them. Germline V gene data show CDR1 as SGHNT and CDR2 as YENEEA. Produced via immunoSEQ multiplex PCR; TCRdb's table is partial and in-frame only. The table lists about 18,000 clones, roughly 88% of them singletons. This TCR came from an adult with an advanced solid tumor such as melanoma, head and neck, liver or kidney cancer. The chain employs TRBV11-3 and TRBJ2-2, with D perhaps matching TRBD2 (6 bases). Sequences were derived from CD4+ or CD8+ T cells sorted from blood, sampled in a trial of the OX40 agonist ivuxolimab. The DNA of the CDR3 is TGTGCCAGCAGCTTAGGAGGAGGGACCGGGGAGCTGTTTTTT. Translating it yields CASSLGGGTGELFF.